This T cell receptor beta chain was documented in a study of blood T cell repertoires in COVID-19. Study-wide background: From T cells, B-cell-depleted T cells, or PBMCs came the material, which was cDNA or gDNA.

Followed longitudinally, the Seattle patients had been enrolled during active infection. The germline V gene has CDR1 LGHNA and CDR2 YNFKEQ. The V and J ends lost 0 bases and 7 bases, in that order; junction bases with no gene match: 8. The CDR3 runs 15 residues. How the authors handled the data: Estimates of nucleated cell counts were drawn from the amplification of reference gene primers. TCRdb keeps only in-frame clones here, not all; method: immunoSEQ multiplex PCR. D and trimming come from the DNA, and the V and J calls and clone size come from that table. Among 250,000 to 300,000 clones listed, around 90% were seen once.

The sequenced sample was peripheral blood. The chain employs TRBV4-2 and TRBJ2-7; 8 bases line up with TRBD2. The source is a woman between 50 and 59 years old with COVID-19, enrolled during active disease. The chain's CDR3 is CASSQEAGAPGEQYF. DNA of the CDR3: TGTGCCAGCAGCCAAGAAGCGGGAGCCCCGGGGGAGCAGTACTTC.